This TCR beta chain was documented in a study of shared clonotypes between healthy human individuals. Findings and caveats of the study: Non-shared clonotypes were found to have lower generation probabilities than the clonotypes that were shared by all four of the sorted-subset donors.

Clones were sequenced by immunoSEQ multiplex PCR, and TCRdb holds only the in-frame ones, with some missing. Here the sample spans approximately 2,200,000 clones, 90% to 95% being singletons. V shed 1 base and J 7 bases; nucleotides not matched to a gene: 8. The germline V gene encodes CDR1 MGHRA and CDR2 YSYEKL. The CDR3 runs to 17 residues. CD45RO negativity and positive selection for CCR7 defined naive CD8 cells, a population that excluded terminally differentiated effector memory CD45RA+ cells. In the case of this clone: Its antigen remains unidentified.

This clonotype originated in a man aged 18 to 29 in good health. Some clones in this sample may be carry-over from other donors' samples. Specimen: naive CD8+ T cells from PBMCs. The chain links TRBV4-1 to TRBJ2-2; 11 bases agree with TRBD2. CDR3 DNA: TGCGCCAGCAGCCAAGCCGTCGTAGCGGGAGGGGTCGGGGAGCTGTTTTTT. This sequence encodes CASSQAVVAGGVGELFF.